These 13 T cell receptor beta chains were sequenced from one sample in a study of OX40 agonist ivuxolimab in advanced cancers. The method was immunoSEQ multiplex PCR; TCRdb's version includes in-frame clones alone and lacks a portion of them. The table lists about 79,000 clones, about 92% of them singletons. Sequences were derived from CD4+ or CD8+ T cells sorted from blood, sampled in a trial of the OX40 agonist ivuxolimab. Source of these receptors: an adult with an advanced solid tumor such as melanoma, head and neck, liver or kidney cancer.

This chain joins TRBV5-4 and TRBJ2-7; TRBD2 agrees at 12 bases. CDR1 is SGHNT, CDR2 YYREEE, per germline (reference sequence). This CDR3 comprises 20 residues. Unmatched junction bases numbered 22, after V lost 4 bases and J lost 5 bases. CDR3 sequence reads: CASSPRGSGLAGRRENEQYF. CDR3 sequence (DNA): TGTGCCAGCAGCCCCCGGGGATCCGGACTAGCGGGAAGGCGGGAGAACGAGCAGTACTTC.

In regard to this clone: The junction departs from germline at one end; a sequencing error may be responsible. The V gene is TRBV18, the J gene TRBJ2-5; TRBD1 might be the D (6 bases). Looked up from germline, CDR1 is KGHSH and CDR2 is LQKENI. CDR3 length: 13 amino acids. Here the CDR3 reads CASSPQGLETQYF. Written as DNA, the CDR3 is TGTGCCAGCTCCCCACAGGGTCTGGAGACCCAGTACTTC.

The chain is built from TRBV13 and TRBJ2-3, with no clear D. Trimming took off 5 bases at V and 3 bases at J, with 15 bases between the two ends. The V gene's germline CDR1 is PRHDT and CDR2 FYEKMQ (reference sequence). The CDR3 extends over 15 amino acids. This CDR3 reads CASSPSGLRTDTQYF. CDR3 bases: TGTGCCAGCAGCCCCTCGGGCTTACGTACAGATACGCAGTATTTT.

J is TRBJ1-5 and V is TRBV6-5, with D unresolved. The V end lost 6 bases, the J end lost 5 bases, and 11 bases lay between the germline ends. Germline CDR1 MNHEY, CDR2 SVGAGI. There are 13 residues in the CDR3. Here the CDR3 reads CASSPGAYQPQHF. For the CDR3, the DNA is TGTGCCAGCAGCCCAGGTGCCTATCAGCCCCAGCATTTT.

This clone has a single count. CDR3 amino acids: CASSAGTSGSRETQYF. For the CDR3, the DNA is TGTGCCAGCAGCGCGGGGACTAGCGGGAGTAGAGAGACCCAGTACTTC. The V gene is TRBV11-2, the J gene TRBJ2-5; 14 nucleotides match TRBD2. Germline CDR1 and CDR2: SGHAT and FQNNGV. The CDR3 runs 16 residues. Trimming removed 5 bases from V and 4 bases from J; junction bases left unmatched: 6.

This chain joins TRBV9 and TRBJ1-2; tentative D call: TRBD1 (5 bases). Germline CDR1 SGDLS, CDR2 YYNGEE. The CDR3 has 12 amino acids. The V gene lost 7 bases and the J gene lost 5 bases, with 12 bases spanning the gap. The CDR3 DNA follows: TGTGCCAGCCTGGGGGAGAGTTATGGCTACACCTTC. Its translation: CASLGESYGYTF.

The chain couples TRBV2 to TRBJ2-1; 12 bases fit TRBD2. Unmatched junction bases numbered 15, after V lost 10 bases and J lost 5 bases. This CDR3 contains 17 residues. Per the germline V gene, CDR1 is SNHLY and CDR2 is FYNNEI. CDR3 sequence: CAIMTSGRYSDHNEQFF. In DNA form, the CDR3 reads TGTGCCATTATGACTAGCGGGAGATATTCCGATCACAATGAGCAGTTCTTC.

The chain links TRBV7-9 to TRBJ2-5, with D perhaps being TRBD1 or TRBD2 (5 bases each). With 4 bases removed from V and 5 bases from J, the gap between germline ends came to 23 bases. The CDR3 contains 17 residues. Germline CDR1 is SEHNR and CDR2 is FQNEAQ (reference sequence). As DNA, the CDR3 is TGTGCCAGCAGCTCAGGGAGTTCCAGTGGGATGAGGGAGACCCAGTACTTC. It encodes CASSSGSSSGMRETQYF.

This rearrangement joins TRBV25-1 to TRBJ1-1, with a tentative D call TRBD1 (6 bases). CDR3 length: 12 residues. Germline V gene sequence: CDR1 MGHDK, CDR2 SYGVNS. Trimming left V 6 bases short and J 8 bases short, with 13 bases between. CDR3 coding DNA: TGTGCCAGCAGCGACGCCGACAGGGAAGCTTTCTTT. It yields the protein CASSDADREAFF. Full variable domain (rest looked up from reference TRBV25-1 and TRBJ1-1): EADIYQTPRYLVIGTGKKITLECSQTMGHDKMYWYQQDPGMELHLIHYSYGVNSTEKGDLSSESTVSRIRTEHFPLTLESARPSHTSQYLCASSDADREAFFGQGTRLTVV.

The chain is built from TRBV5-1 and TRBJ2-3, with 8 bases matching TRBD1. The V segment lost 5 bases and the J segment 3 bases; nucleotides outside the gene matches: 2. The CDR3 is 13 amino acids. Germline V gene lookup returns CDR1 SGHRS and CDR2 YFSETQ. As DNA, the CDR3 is TGCGCCAGCAGAGGACAGGGAACAGATACGCAGTATTTT. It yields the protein CASRGQGTDTQYF.

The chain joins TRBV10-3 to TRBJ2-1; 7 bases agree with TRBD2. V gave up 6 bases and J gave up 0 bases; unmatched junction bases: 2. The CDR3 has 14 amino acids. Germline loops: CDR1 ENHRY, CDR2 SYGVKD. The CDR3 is CAIRGGSSYNEQFF. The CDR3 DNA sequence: TGTGCCATCAGGGGCGGGAGCTCCTACAATGAGCAGTTCTTC.

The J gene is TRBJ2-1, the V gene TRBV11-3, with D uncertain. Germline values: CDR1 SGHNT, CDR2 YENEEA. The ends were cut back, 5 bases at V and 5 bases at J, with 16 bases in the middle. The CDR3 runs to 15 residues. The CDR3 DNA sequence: TGTGCCAGCAGCGCCACTCCCAACTCGAACAATGAGCAGTTCTTC. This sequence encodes CASSATPNSNNEQFF.

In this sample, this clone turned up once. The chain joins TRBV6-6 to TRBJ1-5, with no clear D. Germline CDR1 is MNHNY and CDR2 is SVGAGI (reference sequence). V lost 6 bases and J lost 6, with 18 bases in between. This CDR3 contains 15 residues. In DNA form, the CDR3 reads TGTGCCAGCAGCTACGGACGTACCGGAGGTCAGCCCCAGCATTTT. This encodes CASSYGRTGGQPQHF.